A single sample is the source of the 4 T cell receptor beta chains below, sequenced in a study of T-cell reconstitution after alpha-beta-depleted transplantation in children. Preparation of the TCRbeta library used unique molecular identifiers. From the PCR reads, TCRdb called clonotypes with MiXCR, one entry per CDR3 protein. The table includes approximately 500,000 distinct CDR3 sequences, under 12% detected once. This sample comprised PBMCs, obtained before TCRalphabeta/CD19-depleted stem cell transplant. These receptor sequences come from a child aged 2-15 years with inherited bone marrow failure, due to receive a stem cell transplant.

This clonotype was counted at least ten times. The genes are TRBV4-1 and TRBJ2-7; TRBD1 agrees at 8 bases. The CDR3 loop spans 15 amino acids. From germline, CDR1 is MGHRA and CDR2 YSYEKL. V lost 2 bases, J lost 0 bases, and 3 bases stayed unmatched. CDR3 sequence reads: CASSQPGGGSYEQYF. CDR3 sequence (DNA): TGCGCCAGCAGCCAACCAGGGGGCGGCTCCTACGAGCAGTACTTC.

This clonotype came up many times. The chain joins TRBV5-1 to TRBJ2-7, with a weak D call TRBD2 (5 bases). V was trimmed by 5 bases and J by 0 bases, leaving 18 bases between them. The CDR3 extends over 16 amino acids. Per germline, CDR1 SGHRS and CDR2 YFSETQ. CDR3 amino acids: CASSSEWGVGSYEQYF. DNA of the CDR3: TGCGCCAGCAGTTCCGAATGGGGAGTCGGCTCCTACGAGCAGTACTTC.

The V gene is TRBV11-1, the J gene TRBJ2-5; the D gene is possibly TRBD1 (5 bases). The CDR3 loop spans 15 amino acids. The V gene lost 1 base and the J gene lost 7 bases, with 16 bases spanning the gap. Germline CDR1 reads SGHAT; CDR2 reads FQDESV (reference sequence). The CDR3 is CASSLGARPTGTQYF. The CDR3 DNA reads as TGTGCCAGCAGCTTAGGGGCCAGGCCAACAGGGACCCAGTACTTC.

J is TRBJ2-5 and V is TRBV4-3, with TRBD2 as a possible D gene (5 bases). In germline, CDR1 is LGHNA, CDR2 YSLEER. Between the trimmed V and J ends, which lost 4 bases and 5 bases, there was a span of 17 bases. This CDR3 has 15 residues. The CDR3 reads CASSPLSGGEETQYF. Here the CDR3 DNA reads TGCGCCAGCAGCCCTCTAAGCGGAGGCGAGGAGACCCAGTACTTC.